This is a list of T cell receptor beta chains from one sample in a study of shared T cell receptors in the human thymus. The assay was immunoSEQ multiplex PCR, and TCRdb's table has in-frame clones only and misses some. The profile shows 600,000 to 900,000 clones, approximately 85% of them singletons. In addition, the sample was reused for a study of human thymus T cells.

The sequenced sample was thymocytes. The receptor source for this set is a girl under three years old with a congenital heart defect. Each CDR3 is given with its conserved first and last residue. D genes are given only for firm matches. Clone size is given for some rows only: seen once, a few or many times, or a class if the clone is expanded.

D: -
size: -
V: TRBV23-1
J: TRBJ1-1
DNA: TGCGCCAGCAGTCCCCGGCGGGGCACTGAAGCTTTCTTT
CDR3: CASSPRRGTEAFF

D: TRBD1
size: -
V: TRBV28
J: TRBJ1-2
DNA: TGTGCCAGCAGAAACCGGGACAGAGAAAACTATGGCTACACCTTC
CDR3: CASRNRDRENYGYTF

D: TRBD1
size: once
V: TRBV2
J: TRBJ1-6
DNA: TGTGCCAGCAGTACCGGACAGGGCTGGTATAATTCACCCCTCCACTTT
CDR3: CASSTGQGWYNSPLHF

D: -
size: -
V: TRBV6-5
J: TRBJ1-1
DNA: TGTGCCAGCAGTCAGGGGCACAACACTGAAGCTTTCTTT
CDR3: CASSQGHNTEAFF

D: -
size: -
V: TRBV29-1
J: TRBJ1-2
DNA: TGCAGCCTCAATCCACCAGGGACTCTCGGGTATGGCTACACCTTC
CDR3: CSLNPPGTLGYGYTF

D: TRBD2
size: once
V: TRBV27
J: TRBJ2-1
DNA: TGTGCCAGCATTCTCCAGCGGGGAGAATACAATGAGCAGTTCTTC
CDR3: CASILQRGEYNEQFF

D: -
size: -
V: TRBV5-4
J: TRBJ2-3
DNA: TGTGCCAGCAGCCCCTCCCCCAGTCCCAGGGGGGCCACAGATACGCAGTATTTT
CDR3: CASSPSPSPRGATDTQYF

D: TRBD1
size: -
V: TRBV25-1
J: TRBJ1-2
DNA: TGTGCCAGCAGAGCCGGGACAGGGACGAGGCGTGGCTACACCTTC
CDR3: CASRAGTGTRRGYTF

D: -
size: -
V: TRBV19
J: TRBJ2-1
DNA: TGTGCCACCCAGGCCAGCGGCCAGAGTAATGAGCAGTTCTTC
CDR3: CATQASGQSNEQFF

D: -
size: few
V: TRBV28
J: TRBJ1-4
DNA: TGTGCCAGCAGTCCTCCTGCAGCGCCGGGGGAAAAACTGTTTTTT
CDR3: CASSPPAAPGEKLFF

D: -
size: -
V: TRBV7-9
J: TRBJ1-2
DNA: TGTGCCAGCAGTGAGTCAGGGTCTCCCTACTATGGCTACACCTTC
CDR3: CASSESGSPYYGYTF

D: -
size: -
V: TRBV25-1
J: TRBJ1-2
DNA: TGTGCCAGCAGTGATAAGGAGTCAACTTCTTATGGCTACACCTTC
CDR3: CASSDKESTSYGYTF

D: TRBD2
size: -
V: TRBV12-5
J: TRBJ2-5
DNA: TGTGCTAGTGGTTTGGTACGGGTTCTAGCGGGGGGACAAGAGACCCAGTACTTC
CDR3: CASGLVRVLAGGQETQYF

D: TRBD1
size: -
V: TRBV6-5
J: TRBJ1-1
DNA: TGTGCCAGCAGACCGGGACAGCACATGAACACTGAAGCTTTCTTT
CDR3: CASRPGQHMNTEAFF

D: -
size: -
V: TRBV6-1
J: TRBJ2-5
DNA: TGTGCCAGCAGAGGGGGGGGTGTAGAGACCCAGTACTTC
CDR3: CASRGGGVETQYF

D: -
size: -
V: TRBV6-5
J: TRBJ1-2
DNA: TGTGCCAGCAGTTACTCCCCCTTCAGGGTATTGGGTGGCTACACCTTC
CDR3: CASSYSPFRVLGGYTF

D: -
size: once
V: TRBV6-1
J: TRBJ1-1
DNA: TGTGCCAGCAGTGGTGCGAACAAGAGAACAGCGAACACTGAAGCTTTCTTT
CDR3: CASSGANKRTANTEAFF

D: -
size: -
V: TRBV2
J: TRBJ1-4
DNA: TGTGCCAGCGGACCTCGGGGGAGGGAGGGAAAACTGTTTTTT
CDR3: CASGPRGREGKLFF

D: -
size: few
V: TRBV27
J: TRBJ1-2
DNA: TGTGCCAGCAGTTTATACGGGGGACGCGACCTGAACTATGGCTACACCTTC
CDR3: CASSLYGGRDLNYGYTF

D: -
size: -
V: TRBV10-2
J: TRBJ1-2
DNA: TGCGCCAGCAGCCCCGTTCAGGGGAACTATGGCTACACCTTC
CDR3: CASSPVQGNYGYTF

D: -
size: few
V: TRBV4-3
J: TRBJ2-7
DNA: TGCGCCAGCAGCCCAACAGAACCCAGACAGATTGACTCCTACGAGCAGTACTTC
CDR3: CASSPTEPRQIDSYEQYF

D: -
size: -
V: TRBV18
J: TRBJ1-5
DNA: TGTGCCAGCTCACCAAGGGAGTATAGCAATCAGCCCCAGCATTTT
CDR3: CASSPREYSNQPQHF

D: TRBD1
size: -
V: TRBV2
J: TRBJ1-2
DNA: TGTGCCAGCAGTGAAGCAGGGACACGGGACAGCTATGGCTACACCTTC
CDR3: CASSEAGTRDSYGYTF

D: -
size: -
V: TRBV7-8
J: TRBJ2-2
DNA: TGTGCCAGCAGATACGAACACAGGGTCAACACCGGGGAGCTGTTTTTT
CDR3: CASRYEHRVNTGELFF

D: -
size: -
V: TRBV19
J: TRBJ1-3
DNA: TGTGCCAGTACCCCCCAGGTACTTGGAAACACCATATATTTT
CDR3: CASTPQVLGNTIYF

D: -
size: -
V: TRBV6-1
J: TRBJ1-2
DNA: TGTGCCAGCAGTGAACAGACAGGATCCGGCTACACCTTC
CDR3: CASSEQTGSGYTF

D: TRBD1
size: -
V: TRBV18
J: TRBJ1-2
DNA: TGTGCCAGCTCACCTACGGACAGGGTGAAGGGCTACACCTTC
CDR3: CASSPTDRVKGYTF

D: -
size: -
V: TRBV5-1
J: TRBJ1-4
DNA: TGCGCCAGCCGACCGGGCCGGGGAAGGAAGGTTCCCGGTGAAAAACTGTTTTTT
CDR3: CASRPGRGRKVPGEKLFF

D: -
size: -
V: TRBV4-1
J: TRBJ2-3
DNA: TGCGCCAGCAGCCAAGACGCACTAGTTACTGATACGCAGTATTTT
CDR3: CASSQDALVTDTQYF

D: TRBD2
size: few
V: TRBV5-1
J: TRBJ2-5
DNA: TGCGCCAGCAGCTTGTCTAGCGGGGGGAAAGAGACCCAGTACTTC
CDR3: CASSLSSGGKETQYF

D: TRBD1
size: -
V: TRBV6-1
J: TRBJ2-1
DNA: TGTGCCAGCATTTTTGGACAGGTGGTCCATGAGCAGTTCTTC
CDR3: CASIFGQVVHEQFF

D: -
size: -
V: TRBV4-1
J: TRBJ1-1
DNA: TGCGCCAGCAGCCAACCCCGGGACACTTACACTGAAGCTTTCTTT
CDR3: CASSQPRDTYTEAFF

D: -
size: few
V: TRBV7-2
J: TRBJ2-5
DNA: TGTGCCAGCAGCTTATGGTCCCAGGGAAAACAAGAGACCCAGTACTTC
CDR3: CASSLWSQGKQETQYF

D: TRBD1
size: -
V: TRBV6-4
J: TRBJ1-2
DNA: TGTGCCAGCAGTGCTGCCGGGACAGGGGACTATGGCTACACCTTC
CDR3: CASSAAGTGDYGYTF

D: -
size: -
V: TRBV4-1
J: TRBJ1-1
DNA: TGCGCCAGCAGCCATATAGCGGCAGACACTGAAGCTTTCTTT
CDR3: CASSHIAADTEAFF

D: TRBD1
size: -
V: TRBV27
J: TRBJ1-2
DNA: TGTGCCAGCGGGGGACAGGGTAGTAAGGGACCTTTAAACTATGGCTACACCTTC
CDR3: CASGGQGSKGPLNYGYTF

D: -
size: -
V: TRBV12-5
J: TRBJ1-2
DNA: TGTGCTCAGCGCCGGGACACCAAGAACTATGGCTACACCTTC
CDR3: CAQRRDTKNYGYTF

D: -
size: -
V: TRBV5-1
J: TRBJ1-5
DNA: TGCGCCAGCAGAGGAGAGACTAATCAGCCCCAGCATTTT
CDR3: CASRGETNQPQHF

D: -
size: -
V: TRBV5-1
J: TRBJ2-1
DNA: TGCGCCAGCAGCTTGGTTCGGCTAGCTTACAATGAGCAGTTCTTC
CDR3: CASSLVRLAYNEQFF

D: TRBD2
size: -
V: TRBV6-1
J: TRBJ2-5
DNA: TGTGCCAGCAGTGGAGAGCGGGGGAGGTACCAAGAGACCCAGTACTTC
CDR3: CASSGERGRYQETQYF

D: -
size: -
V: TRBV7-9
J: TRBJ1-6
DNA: TGTGCCAGCAGGGAAGGGGGAAGCTCACCCCTCCACTTT
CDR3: CASREGGSSPLHF

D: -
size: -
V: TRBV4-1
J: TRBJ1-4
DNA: TGCGCCAGCAGCCAGGACCTCCACAGGACGGGGAGGAATGAAAAACTGTTTTTT
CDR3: CASSQDLHRTGRNEKLFF

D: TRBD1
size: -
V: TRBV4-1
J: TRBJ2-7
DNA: TGCGCCAGCAGCCAAGAGTTTCTCCCGGGACAGGGGGTCGAGCAGTACTTC
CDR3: CASSQEFLPGQGVEQYF

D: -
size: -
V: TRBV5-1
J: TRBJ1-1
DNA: TGCGCCAGCACCACATCACAGGGCGGGAACACTGAAGCTTTCTTT
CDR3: CASTTSQGGNTEAFF

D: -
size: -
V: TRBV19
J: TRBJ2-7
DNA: TGTGCCAGTAGTATAAGTACGATCGGCTCCTACGAGCAGTACTTC
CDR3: CASSISTIGSYEQYF

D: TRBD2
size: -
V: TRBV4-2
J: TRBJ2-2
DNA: TGTGCCAGCAGCCAAGATGGACCACGGCGACTAGCGGGGGAGAGCGGGGAGCTGTTTTTT
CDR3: CASSQDGPRRLAGESGELFF

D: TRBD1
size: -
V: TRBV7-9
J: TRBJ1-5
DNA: TGTGCCAGCAGCTTAGACGGGGGACAGGGTGGTCAGCCCCAGCATTTT
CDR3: CASSLDGGQGGQPQHF

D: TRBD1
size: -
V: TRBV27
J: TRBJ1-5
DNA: TGTGCCAGCAGGGGATCCGGGACAGGGAAAATTAGCAATCAGCCCCAGCATTTT
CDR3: CASRGSGTGKISNQPQHF

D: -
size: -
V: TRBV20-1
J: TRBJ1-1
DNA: TGCAGTGCTAGAGGACAGGAAGCTTTCTTT
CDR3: CSARGQEAFF

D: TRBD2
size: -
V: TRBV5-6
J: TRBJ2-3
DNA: TGTGCCAGCAGCTTAGGCGGGGGGGCGGCAGATACGCAGTATTTT
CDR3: CASSLGGGAADTQYF

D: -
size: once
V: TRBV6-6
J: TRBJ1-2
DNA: TGTGCCAGCAGCATACATCGGACAGCTTCTAACTATGGCTACACCTTC
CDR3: CASSIHRTASNYGYTF

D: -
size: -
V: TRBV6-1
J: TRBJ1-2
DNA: TGTGCCAGCAGTGAAGGTGACAACCCACCTTCCTATGGCTACACCTTC
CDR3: CASSEGDNPPSYGYTF

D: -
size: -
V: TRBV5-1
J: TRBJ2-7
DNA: TGCGCCAGCAGCCTGAGCACCCACAGGGACTCCTACGAGCAGTACTTC
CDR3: CASSLSTHRDSYEQYF

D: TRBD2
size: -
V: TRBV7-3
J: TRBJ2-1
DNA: TGTGCCAGCAGCACAACCCCTCTAGCGGGGGGTAATGAGCAGTTCTTC
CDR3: CASSTTPLAGGNEQFF

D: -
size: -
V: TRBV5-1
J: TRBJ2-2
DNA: TGCGCCAGCAGCTCACACAACAGGTTACCCACGGTGACCGGGGAGCTGTTTTTT
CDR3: CASSSHNRLPTVTGELFF

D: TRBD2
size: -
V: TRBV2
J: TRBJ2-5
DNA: TGTGCCAGCAGTGATGGTAGCGGGGTACAAGAGACCCAGTACTTC
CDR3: CASSDGSGVQETQYF

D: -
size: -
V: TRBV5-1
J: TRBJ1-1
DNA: TGCGCCAGCAGCCGATGGGGCTCGACTTTTGAAGCTTTCTTT
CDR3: CASSRWGSTFEAFF